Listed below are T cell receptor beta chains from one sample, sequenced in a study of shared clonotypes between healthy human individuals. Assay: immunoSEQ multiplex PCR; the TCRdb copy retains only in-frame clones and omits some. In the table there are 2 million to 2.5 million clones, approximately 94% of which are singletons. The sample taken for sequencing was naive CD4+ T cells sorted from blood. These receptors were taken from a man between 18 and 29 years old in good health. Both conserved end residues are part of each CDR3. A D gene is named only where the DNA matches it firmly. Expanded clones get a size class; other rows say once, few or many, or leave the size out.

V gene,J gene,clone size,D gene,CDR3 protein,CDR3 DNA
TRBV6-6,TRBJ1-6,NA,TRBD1,CASRTGQADHSPLHF,TGTGCCAGCAGAACTGGACAGGCCGACCATTCACCCCTCCACTTT
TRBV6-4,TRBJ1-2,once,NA,CASSADALGAYGYTF,TGTGCCAGCAGTGCGGACGCTCTGGGGGCCTATGGCTACACCTTC
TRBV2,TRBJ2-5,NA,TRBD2,CASSAGTSGRAGETQYF,TGTGCCAGCAGTGCCGGGACTAGCGGGAGGGCCGGAGAGACCCAGTACTTC
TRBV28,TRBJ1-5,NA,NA,CASSLSTANQPQHF,TGTGCCAGCAGTTTATCGACAGCCAATCAGCCCCAGCATTTT
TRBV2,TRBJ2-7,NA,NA,CASSFKEGYEQYF,TGTGCCAGCAGCTTCAAGGAGGGCTACGAGCAGTACTTC
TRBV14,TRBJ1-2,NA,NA,CASSQERQSYTF,TGTGCCAGCAGCCAAGAACGGCAGTCCTACACCTTC
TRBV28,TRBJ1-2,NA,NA,CASSFRSNYGYTF,TGTGCCAGCAGTTTCCGTTCTAACTATGGCTACACCTTC
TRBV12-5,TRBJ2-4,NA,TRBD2,CASGLVLAGMTGKNIQYF,TGTGCTAGTGGTTTGGTACTAGCGGGAATGACGGGCAAAAACATTCAGTACTTC
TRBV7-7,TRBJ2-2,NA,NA,CASSSDPGTVNTGELFF,TGTGCTAGCAGCTCTGACCCCGGGACTGTTAACACCGGGGAGCTGTTTTTT
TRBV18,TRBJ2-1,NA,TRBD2,CASSPPVSSGKNEQFF,TGTGCCAGCTCACCACCGGTCTCTAGCGGGAAGAATGAGCAGTTCTTC